This T cell receptor (beta chain) comes out of a study of shared T cell receptors in the human thymus. Only in-frame clones appear in the TCRdb table, and some are missing; sequencing was by immunoSEQ multiplex PCR. The sample includes hundreds of thousands of clones, 80% to 90% of them seen just once. CDR1 LGHNA and CDR2 YSLEER come from the germline V gene. Trimming at V came to 0 bases and at J to 2 bases, leaving 8 bases not matched to a gene. This CDR3 spans 18 amino acids. The data also belong to a second study, concerning human thymus T cells. That source reports: Gene usage (both V and J) appeared biased in thymic and blood repertoires. There were highly overlapping thymic repertoires among unrelated individuals, as related research reported.

The receptor was derived from a boy in the first two years of life with a congenital heart defect. The genes are TRBV4-3 and TRBJ2-1; 9 positions agree with TRBD2. The sequenced sample was thymocytes. The CDR3 coding sequence is TGCGCCAGCAGCCAAGATATGAGGGGACTAGCTCCCTACAATGAGCAGTTCTTC. Translated, it gives CASSQDMRGLAPYNEQFF.